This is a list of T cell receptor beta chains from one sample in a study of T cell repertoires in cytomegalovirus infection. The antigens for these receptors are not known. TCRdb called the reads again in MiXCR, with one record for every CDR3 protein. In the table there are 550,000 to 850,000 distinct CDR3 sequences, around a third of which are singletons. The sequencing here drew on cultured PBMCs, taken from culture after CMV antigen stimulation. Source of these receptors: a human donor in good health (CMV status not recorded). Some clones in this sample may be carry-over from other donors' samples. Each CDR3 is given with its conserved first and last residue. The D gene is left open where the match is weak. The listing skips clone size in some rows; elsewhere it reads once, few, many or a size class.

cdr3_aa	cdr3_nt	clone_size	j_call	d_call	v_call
CASREEGQGYTEAFF	TGTGCCAGCAGGGAAGAAGGACAGGGGTACACTGAAGCTTTCTTT	NA	TRBJ1-1	TRBD1	TRBV2
CASSLPNIPGAQQYF	TGTGCCAGCAGCCTCCCTAATATCCCCGGCGCACAGCAGTACTTC	NA	TRBJ2-7	NA	TRBV7-9
CASGTTGPSGNTIYF	TGTGCCAGCGGCACCACAGGGCCTTCTGGAAACACCATATATTTT	once	TRBJ1-3	NA	TRBV12-3/TRBV12-4
CASSLGHGDIQYF	TGTGCCAGCAGTTTAGGACACGGGGACATTCAGTACTTC	NA	TRBJ2-4	NA	TRBV28
CASSVLTGHNQPQHF	TGTGCCAGCAGCGTACTCACAGGTCACAATCAGCCCCAGCATTTT	many	TRBJ1-5	NA	TRBV7-8
CSVETGSGAYNEQFF	TGCAGCGTTGAAACTGGTAGCGGGGCCTACAATGAGCAGTTCTTC	few	TRBJ2-1	TRBD2	TRBV29-1
CASSTQGHQPQHF	TGTGCCAGCAGTACACAGGGACATCAGCCCCAGCATTTT	NA	TRBJ1-5	NA	TRBV27
CASSQDRGASGSPRELFF	TGCGCCAGCAGCCAAGATCGTGGGGCTAGCGGGAGTCCGCGGGAGCTGTTTTTT	few	TRBJ2-2	TRBD2	TRBV4-3
CASSPPRGTYNSPLHF	TGTGCCAGCAGCCCTCCCCGGGGTACCTATAATTCACCCCTCCACTTT	many	TRBJ1-6	NA	TRBV7-2
CASAGQSTDTQYF	TGTGCCAGCGCAGGGCAGAGCACAGATACGCAGTATTTT	few	TRBJ2-3	NA	TRBV2
CASSLAGGGYEQYF	TGTGCCAGCAGCTTAGCGGGGGGAGGGTACGAGCAGTACTTC	many	TRBJ2-7	TRBD2	TRBV7-2
CASSTGTDSYEQYF	TGTGCCAGCAGCACCGGGACAGACTCCTACGAGCAGTACTTC	NA	TRBJ2-7	TRBD1	TRBV11-1
CSATRGDRGLGEAFF	TGCAGTGCTACACGGGGGGACAGGGGGCTAGGTGAAGCTTTCTTT	once	TRBJ1-1	TRBD1	TRBV20-1
CASSRTKDTQYF	TGTGCCAGCAGTCGGACTAAGGATACGCAGTATTTT	NA	TRBJ2-3	NA	TRBV6-5
CASSPPTGNNEQFF	TGTGCCAGCAGCCCCCCGACAGGGAACAATGAGCAGTTCTTC	few	TRBJ2-1	TRBD1	TRBV7-6
CASSQDLTGFNQPQHF	TGCGCCAGCAGCCAAGACCTAACAGGTTTCAATCAGCCCCAGCATTTT	many	TRBJ1-5	NA	TRBV4-3
CASIAAGPWYEQYF	TGTGCCAGCATCGCAGCGGGGCCATGGTACGAGCAGTACTTC	few	TRBJ2-7	TRBD2	TRBV11-2
CASSEPGLGTYEQYF	TGTGCCAGCAGCGAGCCGGGACTAGGTACCTACGAGCAGTACTTC	few	TRBJ2-7	TRBD2	TRBV7-2
CASSLYALRGRVSNTEAFF	TGTGCCAGCAGTTTATACGCCCTTAGGGGCAGGGTGTCGAACACTGAAGCTTTCTTT	NA	TRBJ1-1	NA	TRBV28
CASGGAADEQFF	TGTGCCAGCGGGGGGGCAGCTGATGAGCAGTTCTTC	few	TRBJ2-1	NA	TRBV28
CASSQTGINEKLFF	TGTGCCAGCAGCCAAACAGGGATTAATGAAAAACTGTTTTTT	few	TRBJ1-4	NA	TRBV3-1
CAIGTSVETQYF	TGTGCCATCGGGACTAGTGTTGAGACCCAGTACTTC	NA	TRBJ2-5	TRBD2	TRBV10-3
CATGDPAGGRHEQYF	TGTGCCACTGGGGACCCAGCGGGAGGGCGGCACGAGCAGTACTTC	NA	TRBJ2-7	TRBD2	TRBV7-6
CASSPREAGELFF	TGTGCCAGCTCACCTCGGGAGGCCGGGGAGCTGTTTTTT	NA	TRBJ2-2	TRBD2	TRBV18
CASGRDRGCETQYF	TGTGCCAGCGGACGGGACAGGGGATGTGAGACCCAGTACTTC	NA	TRBJ2-5	TRBD1	TRBV7-8
CASSPQRGPSYEQYF	TGTGCCAGCAGTCCACAGCGGGGGCCCTCCTACGAGCAGTACTTC	many	TRBJ2-7	TRBD2	TRBV7-2
CATSRTDRLGQYEQYF	TGTGCCACCAGCAGAACCGATCGACTAGGTCAATACGAGCAGTACTTC	NA	TRBJ2-7	NA	TRBV15
CASSLALGLRNTEAFF	TGTGCCAGCAGCTTAGCGTTGGGACTGAGGAACACTGAAGCTTTCTTT	NA	TRBJ1-1	NA	TRBV7-8
CASSYTSGQGACEQYF	TGTGCCAGCAGCTACACCTCCGGACAGGGGGCCTGCGAGCAGTACTTC	NA	TRBJ2-7	TRBD1	TRBV11-2
CASRLTPTDNEKLFF	TGTGCCAGCAGGCTCACCCCGACGGATAATGAAAAACTGTTTTTT	many	TRBJ1-4	NA	TRBV7-8
CASRTTGGENYEQYF	TGTGCCAGCAGAACCACGGGGGGGGAAAACTACGAGCAGTACTTC	NA	TRBJ2-7	TRBD2	TRBV28
CASSLGTGSGNEQFF	TGTGCCAGCAGCTTAGGGACAGGGTCGGGCAATGAGCAGTTCTTC	NA	TRBJ2-1	TRBD1	TRBV7-6
CAANRVANTEAFF	TGTGCCGCCAACAGGGTCGCGAACACTGAAGCTTTCTTT	NA	TRBJ1-1	NA	TRBV28
CASSLGGPHRGTQYF	TGTGCCAGCAGCTTGGGGGGACCTCACCGAGGGACCCAGTACTTC	few	TRBJ2-5	NA	TRBV5-6
CASSEALRALGRLAEKQETQYF	TGTGCCAGCAGTGAAGCGCTTCGGGCTTTAGGGAGGCTAGCGGAGAAACAAGAGACCCAGTACTTC	NA	TRBJ2-5	TRBD2	TRBV2
CASSFQSHGYTF	TGTGCCAGCAGCTTCCAGTCCCATGGCTACACCTTC	few	TRBJ1-2	NA	TRBV7-9
CASSFGSDGELFF	TGTGCCAGCAGTTTTGGGAGCGACGGGGAGCTGTTTTTT	few	TRBJ2-2	NA	TRBV7-6
CASSGGGTGVREQYF	TGTGCCAGCAGTGGCGGCGGGACAGGGGTCAGGGAGCAGTACTTC	few	TRBJ2-7	TRBD1	TRBV28
CASGTSGEYNEQFF	TGTGCCAGCGGTACTAGCGGGGAATACAATGAGCAGTTCTTC	few	TRBJ2-1	TRBD2	TRBV2
CASTLGRDSYEQYF	TGTGCCAGCACATTGGGCAGGGACTCCTACGAGCAGTACTTC	NA	TRBJ2-7	NA	TRBV27
CASSRGLAGVTQYF	TGTGCCAGCAGCCGTGGACTAGCCGGGGTAACGCAGTATTTT	many	TRBJ2-3	TRBD2	TRBV7-2
CASSLGSYMNTEAFF	TGTGCCAGCAGCTTAGGGTCCTACATGAACACTGAAGCTTTCTTT	NA	TRBJ1-1	NA	TRBV7-2